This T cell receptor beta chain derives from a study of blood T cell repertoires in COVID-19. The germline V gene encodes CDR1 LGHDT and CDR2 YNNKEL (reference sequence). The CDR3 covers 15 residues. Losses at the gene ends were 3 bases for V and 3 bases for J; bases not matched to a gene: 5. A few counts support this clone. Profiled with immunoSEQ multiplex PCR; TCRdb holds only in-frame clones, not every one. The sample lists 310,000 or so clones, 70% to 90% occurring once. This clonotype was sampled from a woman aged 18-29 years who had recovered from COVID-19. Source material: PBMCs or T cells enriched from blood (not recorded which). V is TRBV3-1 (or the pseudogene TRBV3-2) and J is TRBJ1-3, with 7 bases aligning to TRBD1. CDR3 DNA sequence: TGTGCCAGCAGCCACAACAGGGGCCTTGGAAACACCATATATTTT. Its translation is CASSHNRGLGNTIYF.